These 8 T cell receptor beta chains originate from one sample sequenced in a study of CXCR3-negative and CXCR3-positive naive CD8 T cells. The TRB libraries of cDNA were built by UMI-labeled 5' RACE. From the 5' RACE reads, TCRdb lists one entry per CDR3 protein and no DNA. There are about 98,000 distinct CDR3 sequences in the sample, with roughly 1.1% held by the top ten. Study results and limitations: TRB CDR3s of CXCR3-positive naive cells were more hydrophobic than those of CXCR3-negative naive cells.

These receptors have no known antigen. The sequencing sample was made of naive CXCR3+ CD8+ T cells from blood. The subset here: CD45RO-CCR7+CD27+CD95- naive CD8+ T cells expressing CXCR3 (TNR3+). The receptors were sampled from a human donor in good health. Some clones in this sample may be carry-over from other donors' samples.

The gene calls are TRBV7-2 and TRBJ2-7; the TCRdb D gene call, TRBD1, has no DNA to confirm it. CDR3 length: 23 amino acids. In germline, CDR1 is SGHTA, CDR2 FQGNSA. The chain's CDR3 is CASSQGGSYLVTDRRTSSYEQYF.

The genes are TRBV7-2 and TRBJ2-4; TCRdb returns TRBD1, unconfirmable since there is no DNA. Germline assignment: CDR1 SGHTA and CDR2 FQGNSA. The CDR3 spans 13 residues. CDR3 loop: CASRNRGYNIQYF.

This chain uses TRBV10-2 with TRBJ2-7; TCRdb names TRBD2, which stays unverified in the absence of DNA. The CDR3 has 16 residues. CDR1 WSHSY and CDR2 SAAADI come from the germline V gene. The CDR3 is CASRGLLSIAPYEQYF.

The J gene is TRBJ1-1, the V gene TRBV9. Germline lookup yields CDR1 SGDLS and CDR2 YYNGEE. The CDR3 is 15 amino acids. CDR3 residues: CASSVDAGFGTEAFF.

The CDR3 region is CSAGSGNTIYF. The gene calls are TRBV29-1 and TRBJ1-3. CDR1 is SQVTM and CDR2 is ANQGSEA in the germline V gene. The CDR3 extends over 11 amino acids. The full variable domain, rest sourced from reference TRBV29-1 and TRBJ1-3, is SAVISQKPSRDICQRGTSLTIQCQVDSQVTMMFWYRQQPGQSLTLIATANQGSEATYESGFVIDKFPISRPNLTFSTLTVSNMSPEDSSIYLCSAGSGNTIYFGEGSWLTVV.

CDR3 sequence reads: CASIQQYPSGYEQYF. The rearrangement uses TRBV21-1 and TRBJ2-7; TCRdb's D call of TRBD2 is untestable without DNA. TRBV21-1 is listed as a pseudogene. This CDR3 has 15 amino acids.

CDR3 region: CASSLQGQGIEYGNQPQHF. V and J are TRBV18 and TRBJ1-5; the D call of TRBD1 rests on TCRdb alone, since no DNA is present to check it. Germline V gene sequence: CDR1 KGHSH, CDR2 LQKENI. The CDR3 totals 19 residues.

This chain connects TRBV10-3 to TRBJ1-5; TCRdb outputs TRBD1, but without DNA this stays unchecked. The CDR3 spans 15 residues. Germline assignment: CDR1 ENHRY and CDR2 SYGVKD. CDR3 amino acids: CAISDPGTGGQPQHF.